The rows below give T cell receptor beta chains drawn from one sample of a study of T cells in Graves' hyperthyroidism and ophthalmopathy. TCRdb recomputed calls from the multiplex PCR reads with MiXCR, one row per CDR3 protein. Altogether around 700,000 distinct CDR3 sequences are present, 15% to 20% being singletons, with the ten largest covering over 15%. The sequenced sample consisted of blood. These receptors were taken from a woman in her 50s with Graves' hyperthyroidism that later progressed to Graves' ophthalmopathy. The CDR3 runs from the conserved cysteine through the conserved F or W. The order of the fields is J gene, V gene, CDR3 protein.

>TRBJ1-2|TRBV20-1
CSASDSTLYSYGYTF
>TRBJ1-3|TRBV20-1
CSARDVDNPISGNTIYF
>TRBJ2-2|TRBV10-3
CAIREFGAGELFF
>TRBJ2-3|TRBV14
CASSMQLVSRADTQYF
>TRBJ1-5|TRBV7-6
CASSLDPAGGNQPQHF
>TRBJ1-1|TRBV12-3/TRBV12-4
CASSPHDRVNTEAFF
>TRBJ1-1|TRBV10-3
CAIDPTGHPLSEAFF
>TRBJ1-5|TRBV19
CASSRGSNQPQHF
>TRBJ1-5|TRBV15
CATSKDYSNQPQHF
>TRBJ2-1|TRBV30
CARTSGGANEQFF
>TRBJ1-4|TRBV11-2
CASSLIPRLATNEKLFF
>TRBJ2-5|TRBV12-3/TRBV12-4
CASLSHGGAGETQYF
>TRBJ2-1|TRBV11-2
CASSAPPGGTRGNNEQFF
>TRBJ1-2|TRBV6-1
CASRPSGTVIYGYTF
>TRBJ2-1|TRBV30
CASPGQGNEQFF
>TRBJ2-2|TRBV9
CASSADANTGELFF
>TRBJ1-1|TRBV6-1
CASRASGTPNTEAFF
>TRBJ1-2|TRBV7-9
CASSPSPSQGVDGYTF
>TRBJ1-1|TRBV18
CASSFTGGSNTEAFF
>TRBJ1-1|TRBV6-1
CASSESDSSMNTEAFF